Listed below are T cell receptor beta chains from one sample, sequenced in a study of blood T cell repertoires in COVID-19. TCRdb's table, derived via immunoSEQ multiplex PCR, lists solely in-frame clones and lacks some. The sample lists 400,000 to 500,000 clones, 88% seen once, with about 1.5% in the top ten. The specimen sequenced was PBMCs or T cells enriched from blood (not recorded which). The receptors derive from a young woman who had been exposed to COVID-19. CDR3s include the opening cysteine and the closing phenylalanine or tryptophan. D genes are given only for firm matches. Size is omitted from some rows. Given values are once, few, many or a class for expanded clones.

length	J	size	V	D	DNA	CDR3
16	TRBJ1-2	once	TRBV14	TRBD1	TGTGCCAGCAGCCCACGGGGACAGGGGCCACCTGGAGGCTACACCTTC	CASSPRGQGPPGGYTF
16	TRBJ2-3	.	TRBV2	TRBD2	TGTGCCAGCAGGGGCGGCGCGGGGGGCCTCACAGATACGCAGTATTTT	CASRGGAGGLTDTQYF
11	TRBJ1-1	.	TRBV10-2	.	TGCGCCAGCAGTGAGTTAATTGAGGCTTTCTTT	CASSELIEAFF
17	TRBJ2-2	.	TRBV24-1	TRBD1	TGTGCCACCAGTGATTCCCCGGGACAGGGTTACACCGGGGAGCTGTTTTTT	CATSDSPGQGYTGELFF
15	TRBJ1-3	.	TRBV28	.	TGTGCCAGCAGTTTCCCCTCAACAGCTGGAAACACCATATATTTT	CASSFPSTAGNTIYF
14	TRBJ1-5	.	TRBV2	TRBD1	TGTGCCAGCAAAAGGCAGGGGGCATATCAGCCCCAGCATTTT	CASKRQGAYQPQHF
10	TRBJ2-5	.	TRBV29-1	.	TGCAGCGTCACGGAAGAGACCCAGTACTTC	CSVTEETQYF
16	TRBJ2-3	.	TRBV7-3	TRBD2	TGTGCCAGCAGCTTTGGGGGGACTAGCGGGGCAGATACGCAGTATTTT	CASSFGGTSGADTQYF
12	TRBJ1-2	few	TRBV5-6	.	TGTGCCAGCAGCTTGGCCAGCTATGGCTACACCTTC	CASSLASYGYTF
13	TRBJ2-5	few	TRBV4-2	.	TGTGCCAGCAGCCAGAACTACCAAGAGACCCAGTACTTC	CASSQNYQETQYF
15	TRBJ2-7	once	TRBV11-2	TRBD1	TGTGCCAGCAGCTTAGGGACAGGGGATTGGTACGAGCAGTACTTC	CASSLGTGDWYEQYF
15	TRBJ1-5	.	TRBV7-2	TRBD1	TGTGCCAGCAGCTCCCAGGGGGGTAGCAATCAGCCCCAGCATTTT	CASSSQGGSNQPQHF
17	TRBJ1-5	.	TRBV4-2	TRBD1	TGTGCCAGCAGCGAAGGACAGGGGGGACATAGCAATCAGCCCCAGCATTTT	CASSEGQGGHSNQPQHF
16	TRBJ2-1	.	TRBV28	.	TGTGCCAGCAGCTCCCCTAGCCCTTTATCCTACAATGAGCAGTTCTTC	CASSSPSPLSYNEQFF
15	TRBJ1-1	.	TRBV14	.	TGTGCCAGCAGCCAAGATCATGGGGGCTTGACTGAAGCTTTCTTT	CASSQDHGGLTEAFF
14	TRBJ2-2	few	TRBV6-5	TRBD2	TGTGCCAGCAGAGCGGGACTTAACACCGGGGAGCTGTTTTTT	CASRAGLNTGELFF
15	TRBJ2-1	.	TRBV5-1	.	TGCGCCAGCAGCTCGAGGACAAACCTGGACAATGAGCAGTTCTTC	CASSSRTNLDNEQFF
10	TRBJ2-7	.	TRBV29-1	TRBD1	TGCAGCGCCCGGGACAGCGAGCAGTACTTC	CSARDSEQYF